The next 29 T cell receptor beta chains were all read from a single sample in a study of T cell responses to AZD1222 COVID-19 vaccine (dated by TCRdb to about 2021). The library was made by the immunoSEQ multiplex PCR assay. What TCRdb holds here is the immuneACCESS table cut down to in-frame rearrangements. Part of the clones is not present; checked against another copy, under half of the missing clones reflect an unresolved V gene, and the others are unexplained. In all, the sample holds 150,000 to 200,000 clones, and 93% of those were seen once. 1% of the sample is taken by the ten largest. The time point label on this specimen signifies: about 28 days (+/-7) after the second vaccine dose. The sequencing used peripheral blood, collected 28 days after the second AZD1222 dose. These receptors were taken from an adult who received the AZD1222 COVID-19 vaccine.

This chain connects TRBV3-1 (or the pseudogene TRBV3-2) to TRBJ1-4; maybe TRBD1 (5 bases). V was cut by 4 bases and J by 8 bases, with 11 bases left in between. Germline V gene data show CDR1 as LGHDT and CDR2 as YNNKEL (reference sequence). The CDR3 length is 13 residues. CDR3 amino acids: CASSPRDEEKLFF. For the CDR3, the DNA is TGTGCCAGCAGCCCCAGGGATGAGGAAAAACTGTTTTTT.

This chain's CDR3 is CASRPHQGDSSPLHF. CDR3 DNA sequence: TGTGCCAGCAGACCCCATCAGGGCGATAGTTCACCCCTCCACTTT. The chain uses TRBV6-6 and TRBJ1-6, with D tentatively TRBD1 (5 bases). There are 15 residues in the CDR3. CDR1 and CDR2 from the germline V gene are MNHNY and SVGAGI (reference sequence). Trimming took 6 bases from V and 9 from J, leaving 18 bases between them.

This chain connects TRBV3-1 (or the pseudogene TRBV3-2) to TRBJ2-3, with TRBD2 identical over 12 bases. The CDR3 has 16 residues. The V and J ends lost 5 bases and 3 bases, in that order; junction bases with no gene match: 6. Germline-derived CDR1 and CDR2 are LGHDT and YNNKEL (reference sequence). The CDR3 loop is CASSFQGLAGTDTQYF. Here the CDR3 DNA reads TGTGCCAGCAGCTTTCAAGGACTAGCGGGAACAGATACGCAGTATTTT.

This clone came up a few times. The rearrangement uses TRBV2 and TRBJ2-7; the D gene is possibly TRBD2 (5 bases). V shed 6 bases and J shed 3 bases, with 9 bases lying between them. The germline V gene has CDR1 SNHLY and CDR2 FYNNEI. There are 12 residues in the CDR3. The CDR3 nucleotides are TGTGCCAGCAGACTAGACAACTACGAGCAGTACTTC. Protein product: CASRLDNYEQYF.

This clone is a singleton in its sample. The J gene is TRBJ1-1, the V gene TRBV29-1; the D is unclear. The CDR3 spans 13 residues. Trimming took 2 bases from V and 0 from J, leaving 7 bases between them. Per the germline V gene, CDR1 is SQVTM and CDR2 is ANQGSEA. CDR3 region: CSVETVLNTEAFF. The CDR3 DNA is TGCAGCGTTGAAACCGTACTGAACACTGAAGCTTTCTTT.

The rearrangement uses TRBV5-4 and TRBJ1-4; 10 nucleotides line up with TRBD1. Germline CDR1 reads SGHNT; CDR2 reads YYREEE (reference sequence). This CDR3 is built from 15 residues. V lost 5 bases to trimming and J lost 7 bases; unmatched junction nucleotides: 8. The chain's CDR3 is CASSSPGTGAEKLFF. The CDR3 DNA reads as TGTGCCAGCAGTTCCCCCGGGACAGGGGCTGAAAAACTGTTTTTT.

The chain joins TRBV28 to TRBJ1-4; D unclear. V was clipped by 5 bases and J by 0 bases, with 7 bases between them. From germline, CDR1 is MDHEN and CDR2 SYDVKM. The CDR3 contains 14 residues. CDR3 nucleotides: TGTGCCAGCAGTACACTGGCAACTAATGAAAAACTGTTTTTT. It codes for CASSTLATNEKLFF.

The rearrangement joins TRBV6-6 to TRBJ2-2; TRBD1 matches 8 bases. Germline CDR1 and CDR2: MNHNY and SVGAGI (reference sequence). Germline trimming cut 5 bases from V and 3 bases from J; bases unmatched to any gene: 5. This CDR3 contains 15 residues. CDR3 sequence reads: CASSQDRAYTGELFF. The CDR3 DNA follows: TGTGCCAGCAGTCAGGACAGGGCTTACACCGGGGAGCTGTTTTTT.

This clone has only one observation. The genes are TRBV5-7 and TRBJ1-2; 7 bases map to TRBD1. TRBV5-7 is filed as an ORF, its function uncertain. V gave up 3 bases and J gave up 4 bases; unmatched junction bases: 9. The CDR3 has 15 amino acids. CDR3 nucleotide sequence: TGTGCCAGCAGCTCGAGGGACAGAAAGAGCTATGGCTACACCTTC. As protein: CASSSRDRKSYGYTF.

The chain has TRBV5-6 and TRBJ2-1; 13 positions agree with TRBD2. Trimming cost V 4 bases and J 8 bases; bases outside gene matches: 9. The CDR3 loop spans 16 amino acids. Per the germline V gene, CDR1 is SGHDT and CDR2 is YYEEEE. CDR3 sequence reads: CASSRTSGGRGDEQFF. In DNA form, the CDR3 reads TGTGCCAGCAGCAGGACTAGCGGGGGTAGGGGCGATGAGCAGTTCTTC.

CDR3: CASKQGGNYGYTF. DNA for the CDR3: TGTGCCAGTAAGCAAGGGGGGAACTATGGCTACACCTTC. The genes are TRBV28 and TRBJ1-2; D perhaps matches TRBD1 (6 bases). Trimming cost V 9 bases and J 2 bases, with 13 bases left between them. This CDR3 is 13 amino acids long. Germline V gene sequence: CDR1 MDHEN, CDR2 SYDVKM.

V usage is TRBV3-1 (or the pseudogene TRBV3-2) and J usage is TRBJ1-2; D is uncertain. Germline CDR1 LGHDT, CDR2 YNNKEL (reference sequence). The V end lost 4 bases, the J end lost 3 bases, and 9 bases lay between the germline ends. This CDR3 has 13 amino acids. CDR3: CASSLGGYYGYTF. The CDR3, as DNA: TGTGCCAGCAGCCTAGGAGGTTACTATGGCTACACCTTC.

V is TRBV14 and J is TRBJ2-5; 10 bases align to TRBD2. The CDR3 has 15 residues. Germline V gene lookup returns CDR1 SGHDN and CDR2 FVKESK. V was clipped by 2 bases and J by 2 bases; unmatched bases: 2. The CDR3 DNA sequence: TGTGCCAGCAGCCAACCAGCGGGGGGGCAAGAGACCCAGTACTTC. The encoded protein is CASSQPAGGQETQYF.

The genes are TRBV12-2 and TRBJ1-5; the tabulated D call, TRBD1, remains unverified against the DNA. TRBV12-2 has pseudogene status. The CDR3 is made up of 13 amino acids. The CDR3 spells CASRLVRGQPQHF. CDR3 nucleotide sequence: TGTGCAAGTCGCTTAGTCAGGGGTCAGCCCCAGCATTTT.

The chain links TRBV5-1 to TRBJ2-1; TRBD1 aligns across 7 bases. The CDR3 sequence is 15 residues long. V was pared by 5 bases and J by 3 bases, with 8 bases of the junction left unmatched. Looked up from germline, CDR1 is SGHRS and CDR2 is YFSETQ. CDR3 amino acids: CASSPPQGDYNEQFF. DNA for the CDR3: TGCGCCAGCAGTCCCCCGCAGGGGGACTACAATGAGCAGTTCTTC. Full variable domain (outside the CDR3, taken from reference TRBV5-1 and TRBJ2-1): KAGVTQTPRYLIKTRGQQVTLSCSPISGHRSVSWYQQTPGQGLQFLFEYFSETQRNKGNFPGRFSGRQFSNSRSEMNVSTLELGDSALYLCASSPPQGDYNEQFFGPGTRLTVL.

The CDR3 DNA follows: TGCGCCAGCAGGGACAGGGCGGGGAATCAGCCCCAGCATTTT. This gives the protein CASRDRAGNQPQHF. The rearrangement links TRBV10-1 to TRBJ1-5, with 8 positions matching TRBD1. V lost 6 bases, J lost 4 bases, and 5 bases stayed unmatched. Per the germline V gene, CDR1 is WNHNN and CDR2 is SYGVQD (reference sequence). The CDR3 has 14 amino acids.

The rearrangement uses TRBV6-6 and TRBJ2-1; D unclear. The CDR3 spans 12 residues. The V and J ends lost 5 bases and 8 bases respectively, with 10 bases between them. CDR1 is MNHNY, CDR2 SVGAGI, per germline (reference sequence). The CDR3 DNA sequence: TGTGCCAGCAGTACAGAGTACGATGAGCAGTTCTTC. It codes for CASSTEYDEQFF.

The chain couples TRBV30 to TRBJ1-5, with no clear D. CDR3 length equals 13 residues. The germline V gene has CDR1 GTSNPN and CDR2 SVGIG (reference sequence). V was shortened by 0 bases and J by 7 bases, with 10 bases between the two germline ends. CDR3 DNA sequence: TGTGCCTGGAGTGTATCCGGAGGCCAGCCCCAGCATTTT. Encoded protein: CAWSVSGGQPQHF.

The V and J genes are TRBV28 and TRBJ1-3, with D hard to call. The V end lost 6 bases, the J end lost 2 bases, and 11 bases lay between the germline ends. CDR3 size: 14 residues. Looked up from germline, CDR1 is MDHEN and CDR2 is SYDVKM. The CDR3 DNA is TGTGCCAGCAGGTCTGGGCAGACTGGAAACACCATATATTTT. It codes for CASRSGQTGNTIYF.

The J gene is TRBJ2-1, the V gene TRBV4-3, with D tentatively TRBD1 or TRBD2 (6 bases each). The CDR3 is 18 residues long. The V and J ends lost 3 bases and 0 bases respectively, with 18 bases between them. Germline V gene lookup returns CDR1 LGHNA and CDR2 YSLEER. This CDR3 reads CASSHRKRGPNSYNEQFF. CDR3 DNA sequence: TGCGCCAGCAGCCATCGCAAACGGGGGCCCAACTCCTACAATGAGCAGTTCTTC.

This clone was counted once. This chain links TRBV5-6 with TRBJ1-5; D possibly corresponds to TRBD1 (6 bases). Per germline, CDR1 SGHDT and CDR2 YYEEEE. Trimming shortened V by 3 bases and J by 3 bases, and 16 bases separated the two germline ends. This CDR3 comprises 16 residues. CDR3 coding DNA: TGTGCCAGCAGCTCAGGAGGGGGACGGCTCAATCAGCCCCAGCATTTT. It encodes CASSSGGGRLNQPQHF.

Only a few counts were recorded for this clone. The CDR3 region has the DNA TGTGCTAGTGGCCCGACCGGGACAGGGTCCCTCCAGCCCCAGCATTTT. It yields the protein CASGPTGTGSLQPQHF. V usage is TRBV12-5 and J usage is TRBJ1-5; TRBD1 aligns across 9 bases. Trimming removed 6 bases from V and 7 bases from J; junction bases left unmatched: 13. In germline, CDR1 is LGHNT, CDR2 FRNRAP. The CDR3 extends over 16 amino acids.

The rearrangement uses TRBV6-5 and TRBJ1-1, with D hard to call. This CDR3 region has 15 residues. In germline, CDR1 is MNHEY, CDR2 SVGAGI. Trimming left V 2 bases short and J 1 base short, with 11 bases between. The CDR3 DNA reads as TGTGCCAGCAGTTACCCACCGCCACGGAACACTGAAGCTTTCTTT. Its translation: CASSYPPPRNTEAFF.

This rearrangement joins TRBV18 to TRBJ2-3, with 7 bases aligning to TRBD2. Germline V CDR1 and CDR2: KGHSH, LQKENI. The CDR3 runs to 18 residues. V lost 2 bases and J lost 4; bases outside the gene matches: 15. The CDR3 here is CASSPLTRTRLAADTQYF. CDR3 nucleotides: TGTGCCAGCTCACCATTAACACGGACGAGGCTAGCGGCAGATACGCAGTATTTT.

The chain employs TRBV19 and TRBJ2-1, with TRBD2 identical over 8 bases. J was trimmed by 7 bases and V by 3 bases; bases with no gene match: 8. The CDR3 is 15 residues long. Germline V gene lookup returns CDR1 LNHDA and CDR2 SQIVND (reference sequence). In nucleotides, the CDR3 is TGTGCCAGTAGTATTAAAGCGGGGGACTGGAATGAGCAGTTCTTC. Residues: CASSIKAGDWNEQFF.

This chain connects TRBV7-3 to TRBJ1-2; 10 bases line up with TRBD1. The CDR3 runs 14 residues. Unmatched junction bases numbered 7, after V lost 4 bases and J lost 8 bases. The germline gives CDR1 SGHTA, CDR2 FQGTGA. The CDR3 coding sequence is TGTGCCAGCAGCTCGGGACAGGGGTTGGGAGGCTACACCTTC. This translates into CASSSGQGLGGYTF.

CDR3 bases: TGCGCCAGCAGCCCAGGAGGACAGGGTTCCTATGGCTACACCTTC. Encoded protein: CASSPGGQGSYGYTF. The chain joins TRBV4-3 to TRBJ1-2, with 8 bases that match TRBD1. The J segment lost 4 bases and the V segment lost 4 bases, leaving 8 bases of the junction unmatched. CDR1 is LGHNA and CDR2 is YSLEER in the germline V gene. This CDR3 spans 15 amino acids.

The CDR3 DNA follows: TGTGCCAGCAGAACCCACGGGAGGGGCTACACCTTC. Translation gives CASRTHGRGYTF. This sequence joins TRBV28 and TRBJ1-2; no firm D call. The germline V gene encodes CDR1 MDHEN and CDR2 SYDVKM. Trimming removed 6 bases at V and 8 bases at J, with 13 bases between. The CDR3 has 12 amino acids.

CDR3 DNA sequence: TGCGCCAGCAGCCAAGAGATAGGACAGAAGTTCTATGGCTACACCTTC. It codes for CASSQEIGQKFYGYTF. The chain uses TRBV4-3 and TRBJ1-2, with D perhaps matching TRBD1 (6 bases). CDR3 size: 16 residues. Germline values: CDR1 LGHNA, CDR2 YSLEER. V was trimmed by 0 bases and J by 4 bases, leaving 15 bases between them.